The TCR beta chain described here comes from a study of blood T cell repertoires in COVID-19. There are 15 residues in the CDR3. The ends were cut back, 0 bases at V and 3 bases at J, with 12 bases in the middle. Germline V lookup: CDR1 SGDLS, CDR2 YYNGEE. The method was immunoSEQ multiplex PCR; TCRdb's version includes in-frame clones alone and lacks a portion of them. The table has around 120,000 clones, about four fifths seen once. The sequenced material came from peripheral blood. The genes are TRBV9 and TRBJ1-2; the D is unclear. This receptor was identified in a man aged 35 to 55 with active or convalescent COVID-19. CDR3 amino acids: CASSVGGQAHYGYTF. The CDR3 region has the DNA TGTGCCAGCAGCGTAGGTGGCCAGGCCCACTATGGCTACACCTTC.